This T cell receptor beta chain was identified during a study of vaccination and CD4 T cells after COVID-19. About the study: A vaccine, either BNT162b2 or mRNA-1273, was given to participants in two doses. Overall study findings and caveats: Recorded median SARS-CoV-2-reactive clonotype numbers increased from 21 to 38 without reaching significance. Among reactive clones from convalescent patients, a median 86.3% appeared only post-vaccination.

The Oncomine TCR Beta short-read assay sequenced DNA from cultured CD4+ T cells. MiXCR was run by TCRdb on the PCR reads, yielding one entry per CDR3 protein. In the table there are about 14,000 distinct CDR3 sequences, under 75% of which are singletons. As for treatment: roughly 10-day PBMC culture with coronavirus spike peptide pools or control peptides (ViraFEST assay). This clonotype was seen a few times. Its antigen is as yet unknown. Sequence at one end of the junction differs from germline and may be a read error. Source material: CD4+ T cells from blood, cultured in vitro. This clonotype originated in a human donor who had recovered from COVID-19.

CDR3: CSSSSGGF. CDR3 bases: TGCAGTTCCTCGAGCGGGGGTTTC. This chain links TRBV20-1 with TRBJ1-2, with D possibly being TRBD1 (5 bases). The CDR3 extends over 8 amino acids. CDR1 DFQATT and CDR2 SNEGSKA come from the germline V gene (reference sequence).